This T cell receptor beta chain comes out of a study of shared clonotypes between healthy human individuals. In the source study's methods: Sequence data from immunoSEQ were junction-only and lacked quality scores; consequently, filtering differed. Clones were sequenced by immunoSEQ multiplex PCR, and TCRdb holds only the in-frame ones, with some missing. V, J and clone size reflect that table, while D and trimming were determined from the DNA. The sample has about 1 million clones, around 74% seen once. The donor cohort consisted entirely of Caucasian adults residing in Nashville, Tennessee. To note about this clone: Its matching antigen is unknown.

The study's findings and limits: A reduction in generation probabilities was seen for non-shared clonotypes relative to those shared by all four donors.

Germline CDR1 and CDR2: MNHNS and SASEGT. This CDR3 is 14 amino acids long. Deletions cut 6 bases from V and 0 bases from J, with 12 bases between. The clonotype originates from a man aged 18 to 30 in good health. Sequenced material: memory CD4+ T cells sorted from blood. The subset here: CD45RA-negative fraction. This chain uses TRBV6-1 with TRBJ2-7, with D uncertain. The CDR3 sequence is CASSGTSSSYEQYF. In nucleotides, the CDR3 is TGTGCCAGCAGCGGAACGTCCAGCTCCTACGAGCAGTACTTC.